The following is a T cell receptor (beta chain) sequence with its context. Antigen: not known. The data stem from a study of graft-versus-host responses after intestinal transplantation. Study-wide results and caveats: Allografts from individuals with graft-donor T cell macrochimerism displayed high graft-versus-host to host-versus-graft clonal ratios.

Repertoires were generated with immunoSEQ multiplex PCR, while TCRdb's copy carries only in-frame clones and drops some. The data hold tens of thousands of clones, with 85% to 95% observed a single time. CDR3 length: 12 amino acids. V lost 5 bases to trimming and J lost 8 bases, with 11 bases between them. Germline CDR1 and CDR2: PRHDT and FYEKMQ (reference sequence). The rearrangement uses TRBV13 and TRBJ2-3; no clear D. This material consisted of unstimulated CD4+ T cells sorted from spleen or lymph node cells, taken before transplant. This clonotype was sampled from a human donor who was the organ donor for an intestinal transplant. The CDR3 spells CASSLRHGTQYF. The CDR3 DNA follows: TGTGCCAGCAGCCTTCGACATGGTACGCAGTATTTT.